These 20 T cell receptor beta chains were all obtained from the same sample, sequenced in a study of T and B cells in COVID-19 patients. Blood genomic DNA input for TRB amplification was about 240-500 ng. TRB rearrangements were amplified by multiplex PCR with BIOMED2 TRB-A/B primers. Each CDR3 protein gets one entry after TCRdb re-called the multiplex PCR reads with MiXCR. This table holds around 30,000 distinct CDR3 sequences, 32% found once. The sequenced material came from blood. The receptors here all came from a human donor who had recovered from COVID-19.

The rearrangement joins TRBV5-1 to TRBJ2-3; 10 bases match TRBD1. The length of the CDR3 is 15 residues. CDR1 is SGHRS, CDR2 YFSETQ, per germline. Trimming at V came to 4 bases and at J to 5 bases, leaving 7 bases not matched to a gene. The CDR3 DNA reads as TGCGCCAGCAGCACTGGACAGGGGGTAGGAGATACGCAGTATTTT. It translates to CASSTGQGVGDTQYF.

This clonotype qualifies as medium-sized. V and J are TRBV29-1 and TRBJ2-1, with 9 bases matching TRBD2. The trim removed 3 bases at V and 4 bases at J, leaving 13 bases unmatched. The CDR3 is made up of 17 amino acids. Looked up from germline, CDR1 is SQVTM and CDR2 is ANQGSEA. The CDR3 here is CSVDEASGNPLYNEQFF. The CDR3 DNA sequence: TGCAGCGTTGACGAGGCTAGCGGGAATCCACTTTACAATGAGCAGTTCTTC.

This clonotype appeared a few times. The chain couples TRBV30 to TRBJ1-6; a weak D match, TRBD1 (5 bases). Germline V gene data show CDR1 as GTSNPN and CDR2 as SVGIG (reference sequence). With 0 bases removed from V and 5 bases from J, the gap between germline ends came to 11 bases. The CDR3 is 15 amino acids. This CDR3 reads CAWSVGQGDNSPLHF. The CDR3 DNA reads TGTGCCTGGAGTGTGGGGCAGGGCGATAATTCACCCCTCCACTTT.

This chain uses TRBV20-1 with TRBJ1-4; 11 bases align to TRBD1. CDR1 and CDR2 (germline): DFQATT, SNEGSKA (reference sequence). J was trimmed by 8 bases and V by 0 bases; bases with no gene match: 8. The CDR3 is 16 amino acids. The chain's CDR3 is CSARDEGQGVREKLFF. CDR3 nucleotides: TGCAGTGCTAGAGATGAGGGACAGGGGGTGAGGGAAAAACTGTTTTTT.

The J gene is TRBJ1-1, the V gene TRBV6-1, with 8 bases lining up with TRBD1. CDR3 size: 11 residues. V gave up 7 bases and J gave up 11 bases; unmatched junction bases: 6. Germline CDR1 and CDR2: MNHNS and SASEGT. The chain's CDR3 is CASNHTGGAFF. The CDR3 bases are TGTGCCAGCAATCACACAGGGGGGGCTTTCTTT.

This clonotype was observed a handful of times. This rearrangement joins TRBV6-1 to TRBJ1-5, with TRBD1 as a possible D gene (5 bases). The CDR3 has 13 residues. Looked up from germline, CDR1 is MNHNS and CDR2 is SASEGT. V was trimmed by 8 bases and J by 4 bases, leaving 12 bases between them. The CDR3 sequence: CASDDSGNQPQHF. The CDR3 DNA reads as TGTGCCAGCGACGACAGCGGTAATCAGCCCCAGCATTTT.

The chain joins TRBV10-3 to TRBJ2-7; D not resolved. The CDR3 sequence is 14 residues long. In germline, CDR1 is ENHRY, CDR2 SYGVKD. V gave up 0 bases and J gave up 0 bases, with 6 bases separating them. The chain's CDR3 is CAISESKGSYEQYF. For the CDR3, the DNA is TGTGCCATCAGTGAGTCGAAGGGCTCCTACGAGCAGTACTTC.

CDR3 coding DNA: TGCAGTGCTAGAGATAGAGGGGGCCGAACTGAAGCTTTCTTT. Amino acids: CSARDRGGRTEAFF. V gene TRBV20-1 combines with J gene TRBJ1-1, with TRBD1 matching over 7 bases. With 0 bases clipped from V and 5 bases from J, the junction kept 6 bases outside the gene matches. Germline CDR1 and CDR2: DFQATT and SNEGSKA (reference sequence). The CDR3 is 14 amino acids.

The chain has TRBV20-1 and TRBJ2-1; D perhaps matches TRBD2 (6 bases). This CDR3 comprises 15 residues. Germline V lookup: CDR1 DFQATT, CDR2 SNEGSKA (reference sequence). Between the trimmed V and J ends, which lost 1 base and 0 bases, there was a span of 10 bases. CDR3 nucleotides: TGCAGTGCTAGAGGGGAGCGGGCCTCCTACAATGAGCAGTTCTTC. Residues: CSARGERASYNEQFF.

CDR3: CASSPGGRSVGEKLFF. The CDR3 DNA is TGTGCCAGCAGTCCCGGGGGCCGTTCGGTTGGTGAAAAACTGTTTTTT. V and J are TRBV27 and TRBJ1-4, with a weak D call TRBD1 (6 bases). This CDR3 spans 16 amino acids. The V and J ends lost 5 bases and 7 bases respectively, with 20 bases between them. CDR1 MNHEY and CDR2 SMNVEV come from the germline V gene (reference sequence).

V gene TRBV13 combines with J gene TRBJ1-3, with D possibly TRBD1 on 5 matching bases. CDR3 length: 18 amino acids. The V and J ends lost 4 bases and 6 bases respectively, with 25 bases between them. Germline V CDR1 and CDR2: PRHDT, FYEKMQ (reference sequence). CDR3 sequence: CASSSGIYQGEFTNTIYF. The CDR3 nucleotides read TGTGCCAGCAGCTCCGGGATCTACCAAGGGGAGTTTACAAACACCATATATTTT.

The chain joins TRBV5-1 to TRBJ2-3; D is ambiguous. This CDR3 is 16 amino acids long. Trimming shortened V by 0 bases and J by 0 bases, and 11 bases separated the two germline ends. Per the germline V gene, CDR1 is SGHRS and CDR2 is YFSETQ. The CDR3 reads CASSLELSVSTDTQYF. The CDR3 DNA follows: TGCGCCAGCAGCTTGGAATTGTCGGTGAGCACAGATACGCAGTATTTT.

The V gene is TRBV20-1, the J gene TRBJ1-1; the D is unclear. The CDR3 is 12 residues long. The V end lost 7 bases, the J end lost 5 bases, and 14 bases lay between the germline ends. Germline V gives CDR1 DFQATT, CDR2 SNEGSKA (reference sequence). This CDR3 is CSGRFVSTEAFF. CDR3 bases: TGCAGTGGGAGATTCGTATCGACTGAAGCTTTCTTT.

The chain is built from TRBV24-1 and TRBJ1-3, with D unresolved. The V and J ends lost 5 bases and 3 bases respectively, with 1 base between them. CDR1 and CDR2 from the germline V gene are KGHDR and SFDVKD. The CDR3 sequence is 11 residues long. In nucleotides, the CDR3 is TGTGCCACCAGTGGTGGAAACACCATATATTTT. Translating it yields CATSGGNTIYF.

This chain uses TRBV15 with TRBJ2-7; 8 bases are a match to TRBD2. The germline gives CDR1 LNHNV, CDR2 YYDKDF (reference sequence). V gave up 1 base and J gave up 1 base; unmatched junction bases: 3. CDR3 length: 15 amino acids. The CDR3 coding sequence is TGTGCCACCAGCAGAGGAACTAGCGGTTCCTACGAGCAGTACTTC. Encoded protein: CATSRGTSGSYEQYF.

This rearrangement joins TRBV20-1 to TRBJ1-3; TRBD1 is a possible D gene (5 bases). Germline V gene lookup returns CDR1 DFQATT and CDR2 SNEGSKA (reference sequence). CDR3 length equals 15 residues. With 3 bases removed from V and 1 base from J, the gap between germline ends came to 13 bases. CDR3 residues: CSASRGRQSGNTIYF. The CDR3 nucleotides read TGCAGTGCTAGTAGGGGACGACAGTCTGGAAACACCATATATTTT.

The chain links TRBV19 to TRBJ1-1; D unresolved. CDR1 LNHDA and CDR2 SQIVND come from the germline V gene (reference sequence). Trimming shortened V by 1 base and J by 0 bases, and 6 bases separated the two germline ends. This CDR3 has 14 residues. CDR3 protein: CASSIVPLNTEAFF. In nucleotides, the CDR3 is TGTGCCAGTAGTATAGTGCCCCTGAACACTGAAGCTTTCTTT.

By share of the sample, this clonotype is medium-sized. The chain is built from TRBV19 and TRBJ2-7; no clear D gene. There are 11 residues in the CDR3. Trimming left V 4 bases short and J 7 bases short, with 8 bases between. Germline CDR1 reads LNHDA; CDR2 reads SQIVND (reference sequence). CDR3 nucleotides: TGTGCCAGTAGTACCCTCGGAGAGCAGTACTTC. This translates into CASSTLGEQYF.

By sample share, this clonotype is medium-sized. V gene TRBV29-1 combines with J gene TRBJ2-7; D is possibly TRBD2 (7 bases). Germline CDR1 and CDR2: SQVTM and ANQGSEA. V was clipped by 4 bases and J by 3 bases, with 10 bases between them. The CDR3 consists of 12 residues. CDR3 nucleotide sequence: TGCAGCGTTGGGGGGGGCTTCTACGAGCAGTACTTC. It translates to CSVGGGFYEQYF.

This chain connects TRBV6-2 or TRBV6-3 to TRBJ1-5, with TRBD1 as a possible D gene (5 bases). The length of the CDR3 is 15 residues. V lost 6 bases and J lost 5, with 17 bases in between. From germline, CDR1 is MNHEY and CDR2 SVGEGT. The CDR3 region is CASSLGAGFYQPQHF. Here the CDR3 DNA reads TGTGCCAGCAGCCTAGGGGCAGGTTTCTATCAGCCCCAGCATTTT.